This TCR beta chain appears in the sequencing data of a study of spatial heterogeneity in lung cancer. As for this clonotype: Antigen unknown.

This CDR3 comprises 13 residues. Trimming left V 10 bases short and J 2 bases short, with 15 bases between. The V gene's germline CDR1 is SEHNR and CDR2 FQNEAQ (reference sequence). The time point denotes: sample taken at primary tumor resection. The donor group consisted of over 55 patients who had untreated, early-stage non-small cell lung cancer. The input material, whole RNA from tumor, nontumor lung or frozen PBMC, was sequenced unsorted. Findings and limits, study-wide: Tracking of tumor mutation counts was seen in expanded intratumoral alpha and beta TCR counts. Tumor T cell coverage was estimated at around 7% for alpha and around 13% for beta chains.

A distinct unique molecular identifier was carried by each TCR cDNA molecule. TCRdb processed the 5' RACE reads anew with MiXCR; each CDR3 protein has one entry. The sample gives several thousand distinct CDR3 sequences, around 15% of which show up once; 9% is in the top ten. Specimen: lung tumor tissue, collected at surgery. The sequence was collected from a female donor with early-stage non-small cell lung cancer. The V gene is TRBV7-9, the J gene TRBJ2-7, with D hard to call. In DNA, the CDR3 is TGTGCCACCTCCCGCAGCGAGACCTACGAGCAGTACTTC. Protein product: CATSRSETYEQYF.